This T cell receptor (beta chain) was recorded in a study of T cell changes during pregnancy in multiple sclerosis (dated by TCRdb to the late 2010s). Describing the broader study: The study examined how the T cell repertoire changed over the course of pregnancy in women with multiple sclerosis.

In regard to this clone: What this receptor recognizes is not known. Base-call qualities are not available, and no considerably larger clone is one nucleotide away.

The method behind the library was the immunoSEQ multiplex PCR assay. TCRdb retrieved this table from immuneACCESS and kept in-frame rearrangements only. Not all clones are present; in checked studies, unresolved V genes account for under half, and no reason is known for the remainder. The sample profile shows roughly 110,000 clones; roughly nine tenths of them were found once. The ten largest clones capture about 1.5% of the sample. At the junction V is shortened by 4 bases and J by 6 bases; bases outside the gene matches: 5. Taken from cysteine to phenylalanine, the CDR3 has 15 residues. Kept here is only the CDR3 DNA, which spans 45 bases and is read in frame from base 1. The germline V gene sets CDR1 to SGHDT and CDR2 to YYEEEE.

The specimen was peripheral blood, collected in the third trimester of pregnancy. This sequence originates from a female donor with multiple sclerosis, enrolled in a pregnancy study. The receptor chain draws on TRBV5-6 and TRBJ1-4; 11 central nucleotides agree with TRBD1. CDR3 loop: CASSPRDRGDEKLFF. The base sequence is TGTGCCAGCAGCCCTAGGGACAGGGGGGATGAAAAACTGTTTTTT.